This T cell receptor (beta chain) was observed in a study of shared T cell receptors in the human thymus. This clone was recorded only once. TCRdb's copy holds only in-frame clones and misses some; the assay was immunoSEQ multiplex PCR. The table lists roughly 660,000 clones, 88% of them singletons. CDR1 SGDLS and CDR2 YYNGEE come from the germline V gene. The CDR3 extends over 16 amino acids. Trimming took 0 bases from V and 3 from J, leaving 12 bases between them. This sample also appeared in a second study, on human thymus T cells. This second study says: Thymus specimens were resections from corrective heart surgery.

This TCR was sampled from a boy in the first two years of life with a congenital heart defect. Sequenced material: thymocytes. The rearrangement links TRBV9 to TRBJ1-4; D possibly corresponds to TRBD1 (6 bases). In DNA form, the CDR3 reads TGTGCCAGCAGCGTAGCTGAAGGGGGGGCTAATGAAAAACTGTTTTTT. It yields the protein CASSVAEGGANEKLFF.